This TCR beta chain was sequenced for a study of cytomegalovirus exposure and HLA in healthy donors. Use of 60 Vbeta and 13 Jbeta primers characterized the PCR. Some clones are missing from TCRdb's copy, which holds only in-frame ones; the method was immunoSEQ multiplex PCR. Found here are roughly 150,000 clones, around 80% of them singletons; the top ten hold about 2.6%. The germline V gene has CDR1 SEHNR and CDR2 FQNEAQ (reference sequence). The V gene lost 4 bases and the J gene lost 8 bases, with 11 bases spanning the gap. CDR3 size: 13 residues. The source of this sequence is a boy between 2 and 10 years old in good health and CMV-seronegative. The sample consisted of PBMCs. This rearrangement joins TRBV7-9 to TRBJ1-4; D is possibly TRBD1 (5 bases). The CDR3 DNA follows: TGTGCCAGCAGCTCGGGGGGTTGGGAAAAACTGTTTTTT. Amino acid sequence: CASSSGGWEKLFF.